This T cell receptor (beta chain) was recorded in a study of cytotoxic CD8 clonotypes in ibrutinib-treated CLL (dated by TCRdb to the early 2020s). Turning to the overall study: The cohort had around twelve relapsed/refractory and roughly 14 treatment-naive patients; some 17 were IGHV unmutated. All remission and progressive disease samples were collected while patients were still receiving ibrutinib. Of the approximately 86 people in the trial, around 24 had longitudinal samples available. On average, each sample yielded around 250,000 productive templates and 94,082 productive rearrangements. Cryopreserved peripheral blood mononuclear cells were obtained prior to treatment, at the time of response, and at either disease progression or sustained remission. Response samples were taken after a median of 12 months on treatment, ranging from 6 to 36 months. Responses were partial in roughly 24 patients and complete in 2; after median approximately 69 months follow-up, roughly 15 stayed in remission and approximately twelve progressed. General findings and caveats noted by the study authors: Public clonotypes were rare and either contracted or stayed stable during treatment, and the rise in clonality at ibrutinib response reflected the expansion of private clonotypes. Clonality rose at ibrutinib response, remained stable during sustained remission, and dropped back toward baseline at progression. At baseline, clonality was higher than in age-matched healthy donors and showed a strong correlation with circulating CD8+ T-cell counts. Sampling times were not matched between patients in sustained remission and patients whose disease was progressing, and lymph node repertoires were not examined.

The time point label here, explained by the study, means: progressive disease on ibrutinib. For TCR beta library preparation, 1.5 to 2.5 micrograms of genomic DNA was extracted from cryopreserved PBMCs. High-throughput TCR beta sequencing was performed on longitudinal blood samples from CLL patients receiving ibrutinib monotherapy. Patients were enrolled in a phase 2 open-label single-center ibrutinib monotherapy trial. There are 13 amino acids in the CDR3, from cysteine to phenylalanine inclusive. Solely the CDR3 DNA is kept, with 39 bases framed from the first base. As encoded in the germline V gene, CDR1 is MNHEY while CDR2 is SVGAGI. Each clonotype received, on average, about 9.7x coverage in deep resolution sequencing performed on a MiSeq, where the target depth lay between 1 in 1 million and 1 in 200,000 T cells. The immunoSEQ hsTCRB Kit was used to generate TCR beta libraries. In the original analysis: The data were analyzed with ImmunoSEQ Analyzer and ImmunoSEQ Data Assistant, and V, D and J gene assignments followed IMGT definitions. Clonality, with values ranging from 0 to 1, was calculated as one minus the normalized Shannon entropy of productive rearrangement frequencies. Only overrepresented clonotypes making up at least 0.05% of the repertoire of each patient were included in the public clonotype analysis. About a dozen repertoires from age-matched healthy donors, obtained from immuneACCESS, served as clonality controls. Entries here come from immuneACCESS through TCRdb and include only in-frame sequences with V and J called. Some clones fail to appear in such tables; in the studies checked, an unresolved V gene covers under half of the shortfall, and the cause of the remainder is unknown. V and J calls and clone size follow that table, whereas D and trimming were derived from the DNA. Within this sample are roughly 150,000 clones, with roughly 88% of them counted one time only. The ten largest clones take up around 2.7% of the sample.

As concerns this clone: Its antigen has not been determined. A read error may produce the germline difference seen at one junction end.

The rearranged segments are TRBV6-5 and TRBJ2-5, with 10 bases aligning to TRBD2. The material was PBMCs, obtained at disease progression, from a patient treated with ibrutinib. The source is a human donor with chronic lymphocytic leukemia. CDR3 reads: CASSLSGTSVTDF. In nucleotide form, the sequence is TGTGCCAGCAGTTTATCCGGGACTAGCGTTACGGACTTC.